Listed below are T cell receptor beta chains from one sample, sequenced in a study of blood T cell repertoires in COVID-19. Data came from immunoSEQ multiplex PCR; TCRdb stores just in-frame clones and leaves some out. The table records 150,000 to 160,000 clones, about 90% of them present only once. The sample comprised peripheral blood. All receptors derive from a man aged 45-60 years with acute or convalescent COVID-19. CDR3s include the opening cysteine and the closing phenylalanine or tryptophan. D genes are given only for firm matches.

V	D	CDR3
TRBV9	TRBD1	CASSVGDRPYGYTF
TRBV3-1/TRBV3-2	.	CASSSNRLSGPQHF
TRBV5-1	.	CASSSTAGITEAFF
TRBV28	.	CASSLRQNNQPQHF
TRBV9	TRBD1	CASSVEVTGTGYGYTF
TRBV3-1/TRBV3-2	.	CASSQESHLEAFF
TRBV9	.	CASSVGGWGRNEKLFF
TRBV30	.	CACSGPYQGDTQYF
TRBV10-1	TRBD2	CASSPGLAFRETQYF
TRBV20-1	.	CSGVSDYEQYF
TRBV2	.	CASRGGENTEAFF
TRBV27	TRBD2	CASSGLAGETGELFF
TRBV19	TRBD1	CASSIEQGGSYEQYF
TRBV6-6	TRBD1	CASSYSDRAGSPLHF
TRBV3-1/TRBV3-2	TRBD1	CASSQNDRGRTTEAFF
TRBV15	.	CATSRVGAGNYEQYF
TRBV19	.	CASVRAGSYNEQFF
TRBV19	.	CASRRNVLASISDTQYF
TRBV27	TRBD1	CASSFFPGGNNQPQHF
TRBV19	TRBD2	CASQGGARTGELFF
TRBV18	TRBD1	CASSPLAVGQGRYGYTF
TRBV7-9	TRBD1	CASRPGDRAAFF
TRBV2	.	CASSDRVWGYTF
TRBV7-9	.	CASSRGQSTNEKLFF
TRBV6-6	TRBD1	CASSPRDRGNRAEKLFF
TRBV28	.	CASSTPSRQETQYF
TRBV2	TRBD1	CASRTGSTHEQYF